This TCR beta chain was obtained from a study of OX40 agonist ivuxolimab in advanced cancers. Method: immunoSEQ multiplex PCR; TCRdb's copy keeps in-frame clones and lacks some. This sample has about 26,000 clones; under 90% occur once, and the top ten carry more than 10%. Per germline, CDR1 SEHNR and CDR2 FQNEAQ (reference sequence). The CDR3 is 16 amino acids. The chain carries TRBV7-9 and TRBJ1-1; TRBD1 matches at 7 bases. Sequenced here: CD4+ or CD8+ T cells sorted from blood, sampled in a trial of the OX40 agonist ivuxolimab. The clonotype comes from an adult with an advanced solid tumor such as melanoma, head and neck, liver or kidney cancer. In nucleotides, the CDR3 is TGTGCTGCAAAGCTTCTGGGTACAGGGGAGAACACTGAAGCTTTCTTT. Translation gives CAAKLLGTGENTEAFF.